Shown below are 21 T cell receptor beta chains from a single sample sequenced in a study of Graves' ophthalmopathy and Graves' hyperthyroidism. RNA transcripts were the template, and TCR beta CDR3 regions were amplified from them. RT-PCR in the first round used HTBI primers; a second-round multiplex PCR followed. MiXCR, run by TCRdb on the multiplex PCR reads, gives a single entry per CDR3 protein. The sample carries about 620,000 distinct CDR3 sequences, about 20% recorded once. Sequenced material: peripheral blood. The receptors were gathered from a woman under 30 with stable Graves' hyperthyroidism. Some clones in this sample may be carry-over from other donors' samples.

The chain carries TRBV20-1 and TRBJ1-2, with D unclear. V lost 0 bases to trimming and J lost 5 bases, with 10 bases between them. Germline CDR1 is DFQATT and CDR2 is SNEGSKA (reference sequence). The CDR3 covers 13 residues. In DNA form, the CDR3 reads TGCAGTGCTAGAGATCCAAGGGCGTATGGCTACACCTTC. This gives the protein CSARDPRAYGYTF.

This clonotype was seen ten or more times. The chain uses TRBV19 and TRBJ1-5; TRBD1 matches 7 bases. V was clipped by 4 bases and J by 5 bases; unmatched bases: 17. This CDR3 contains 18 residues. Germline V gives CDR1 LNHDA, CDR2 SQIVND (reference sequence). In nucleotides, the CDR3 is TGTGCCAGTAGTAGAAGACAGGGAGGCGCCGGAGTAGATCAGCCCCAGCATTTT. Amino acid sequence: CASSRRQGGAGVDQPQHF.

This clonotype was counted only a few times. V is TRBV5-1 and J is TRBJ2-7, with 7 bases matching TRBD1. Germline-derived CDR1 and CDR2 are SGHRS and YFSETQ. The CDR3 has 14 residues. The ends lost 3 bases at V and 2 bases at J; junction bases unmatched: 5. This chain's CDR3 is CASSSGQRAYEQYF. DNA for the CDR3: TGCGCCAGCAGCTCGGGACAGAGGGCCTACGAGCAGTACTTC.

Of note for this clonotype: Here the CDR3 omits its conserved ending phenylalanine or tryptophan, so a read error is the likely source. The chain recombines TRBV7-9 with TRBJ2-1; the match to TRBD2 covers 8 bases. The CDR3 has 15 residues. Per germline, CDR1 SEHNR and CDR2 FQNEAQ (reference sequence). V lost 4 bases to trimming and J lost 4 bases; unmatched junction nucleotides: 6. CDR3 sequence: CASSSRLAQYNEQFL. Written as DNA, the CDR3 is TGTGCCAGCAGCTCAAGACTAGCGCAGTACAATGAGCAGTTCTTA.

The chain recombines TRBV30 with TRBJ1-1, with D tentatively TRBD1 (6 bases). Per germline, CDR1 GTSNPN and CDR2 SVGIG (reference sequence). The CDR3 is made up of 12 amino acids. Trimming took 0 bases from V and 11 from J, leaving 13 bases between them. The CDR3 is CAWSVQGRPAFF. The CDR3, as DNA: TGTGCCTGGAGTGTACAGGGCAGGCCGGCTTTCTTT.

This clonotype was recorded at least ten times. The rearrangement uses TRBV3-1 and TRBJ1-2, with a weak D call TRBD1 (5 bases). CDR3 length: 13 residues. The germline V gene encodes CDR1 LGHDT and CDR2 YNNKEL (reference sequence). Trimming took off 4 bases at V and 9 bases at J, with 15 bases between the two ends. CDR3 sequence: CASSPDGGGSYTF. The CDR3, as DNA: TGTGCCAGCAGCCCCGATGGTGGGGGGAGCTACACCTTC.

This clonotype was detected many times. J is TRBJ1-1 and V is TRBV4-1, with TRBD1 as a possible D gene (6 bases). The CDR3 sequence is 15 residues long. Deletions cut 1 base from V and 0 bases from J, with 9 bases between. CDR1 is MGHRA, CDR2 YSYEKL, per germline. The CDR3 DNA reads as TGCGCCAGCAGCCAAGGGAGGACAGTGAACACTGAAGCTTTCTTT. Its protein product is CASSQGRTVNTEAFF.

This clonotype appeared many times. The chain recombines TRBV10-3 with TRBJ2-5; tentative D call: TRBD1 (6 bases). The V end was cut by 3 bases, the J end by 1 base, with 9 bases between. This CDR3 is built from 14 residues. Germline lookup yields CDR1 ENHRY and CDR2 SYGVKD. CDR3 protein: CAISDLQGQETQYF. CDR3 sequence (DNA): TGTGCCATCAGTGACCTACAGGGCCAAGAGACCCAGTACTTC.

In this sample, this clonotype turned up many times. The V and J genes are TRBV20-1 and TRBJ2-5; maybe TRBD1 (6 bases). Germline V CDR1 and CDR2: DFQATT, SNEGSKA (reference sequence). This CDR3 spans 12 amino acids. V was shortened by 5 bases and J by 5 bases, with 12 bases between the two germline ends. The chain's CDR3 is CSAVQGLETQYF. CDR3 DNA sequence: TGCAGTGCTGTACAGGGTCTGGAGACCCAGTACTTC.

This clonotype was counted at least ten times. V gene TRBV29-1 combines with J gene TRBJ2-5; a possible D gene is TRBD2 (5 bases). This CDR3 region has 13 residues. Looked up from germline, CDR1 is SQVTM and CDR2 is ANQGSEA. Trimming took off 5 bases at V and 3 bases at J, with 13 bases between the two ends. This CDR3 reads CSVPGVREETQYF. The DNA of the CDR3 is TGCAGCGTTCCCGGGGTGCGGGAAGAGACCCAGTACTTC.

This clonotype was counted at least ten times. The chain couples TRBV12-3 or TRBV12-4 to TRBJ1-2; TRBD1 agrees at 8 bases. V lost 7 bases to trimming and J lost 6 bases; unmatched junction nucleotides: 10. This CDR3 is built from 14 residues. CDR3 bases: TGTGCCAGCAAAGGACAGGGAACAACGGATGGCTACACCTTC. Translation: CASKGQGTTDGYTF.

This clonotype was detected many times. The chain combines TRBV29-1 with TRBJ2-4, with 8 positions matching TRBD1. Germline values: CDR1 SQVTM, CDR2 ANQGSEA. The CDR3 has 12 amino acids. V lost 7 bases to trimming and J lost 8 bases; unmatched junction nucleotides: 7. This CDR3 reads CSARTGWDIQYF. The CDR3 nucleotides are TGCAGCGCCAGGACAGGGTGGGACATTCAGTACTTC.

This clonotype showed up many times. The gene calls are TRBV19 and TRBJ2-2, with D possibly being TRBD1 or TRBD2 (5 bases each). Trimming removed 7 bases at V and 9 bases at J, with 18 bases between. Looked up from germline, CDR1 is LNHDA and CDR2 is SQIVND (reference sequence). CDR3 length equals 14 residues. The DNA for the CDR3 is TGTGCCAGTACCCCGGACCAGGGAGAGTGGGAGCTGTTTTTT. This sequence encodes CASTPDQGEWELFF.

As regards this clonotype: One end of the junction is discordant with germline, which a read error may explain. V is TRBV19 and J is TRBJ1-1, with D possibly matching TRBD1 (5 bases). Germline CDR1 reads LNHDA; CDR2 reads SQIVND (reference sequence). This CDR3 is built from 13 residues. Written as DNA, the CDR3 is TGTGCCAGTACCGTGACAGCGAGCACTGATGCTTTCTTT. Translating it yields CASTVTASTDAFF.

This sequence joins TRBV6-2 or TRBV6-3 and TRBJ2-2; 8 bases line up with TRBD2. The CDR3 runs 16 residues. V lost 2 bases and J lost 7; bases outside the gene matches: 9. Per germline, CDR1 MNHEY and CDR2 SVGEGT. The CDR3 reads CASSYVRGLVYGELFF. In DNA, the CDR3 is TGTGCCAGCAGTTACGTCAGGGGACTAGTTTACGGGGAGCTGTTTTTT.

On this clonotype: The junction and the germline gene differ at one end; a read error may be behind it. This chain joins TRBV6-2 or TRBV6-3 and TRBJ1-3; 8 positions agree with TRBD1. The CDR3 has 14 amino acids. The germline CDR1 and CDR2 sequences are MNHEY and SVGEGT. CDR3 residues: CASSSGQGGNTICF. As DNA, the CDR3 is TGTGCCAGCAGTTCCGGACAGGGAGGAAACACCATATGTTTT.

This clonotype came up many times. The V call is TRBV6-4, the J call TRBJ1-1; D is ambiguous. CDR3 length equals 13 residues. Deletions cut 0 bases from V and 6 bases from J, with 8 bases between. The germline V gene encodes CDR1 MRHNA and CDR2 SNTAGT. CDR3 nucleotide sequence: TGTGCCAGCAGTGACTCGACCCACTCTGAAGCTTTCTTT. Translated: CASSDSTHSEAFF.

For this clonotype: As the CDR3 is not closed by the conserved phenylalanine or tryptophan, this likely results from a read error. The CDR3 DNA reads TGCAGCGTTGAGGATAGGGGATCGTGGACTGAAGCTTTCTAT. Its translation: CSVEDRGSWTEAFY. The chain is built from TRBV29-1 and TRBJ1-1; the D gene is possibly TRBD1 (5 bases). Trimming pared 3 bases from V and 5 bases from J, leaving 16 bases between. This CDR3 region has 14 residues. Per the germline V gene, CDR1 is SQVTM and CDR2 is ANQGSEA.

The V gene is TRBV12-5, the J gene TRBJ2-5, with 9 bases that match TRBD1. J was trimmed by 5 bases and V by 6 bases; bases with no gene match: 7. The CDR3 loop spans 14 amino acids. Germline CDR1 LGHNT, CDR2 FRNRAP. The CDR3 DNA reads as TGTGCTAGTGGGTCACAGGGGGCGATGGAGACCCAGTACTTC. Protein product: CASGSQGAMETQYF.

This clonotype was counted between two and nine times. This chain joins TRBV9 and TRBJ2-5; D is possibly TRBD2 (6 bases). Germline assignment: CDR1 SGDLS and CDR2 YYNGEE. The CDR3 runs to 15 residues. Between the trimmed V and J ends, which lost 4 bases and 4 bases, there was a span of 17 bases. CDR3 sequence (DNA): TGTGCCAGCAGCAGGCGGGGTGACAAGGTAGAGACCCAGTACTTC. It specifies CASSRRGDKVETQYF.

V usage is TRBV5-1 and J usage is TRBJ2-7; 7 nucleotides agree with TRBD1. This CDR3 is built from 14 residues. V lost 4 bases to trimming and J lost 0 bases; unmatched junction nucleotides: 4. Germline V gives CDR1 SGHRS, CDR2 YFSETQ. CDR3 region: CASSPWDSSYEQYF. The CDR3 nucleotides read TGCGCCAGCAGCCCCTGGGACAGCTCCTACGAGCAGTACTTC. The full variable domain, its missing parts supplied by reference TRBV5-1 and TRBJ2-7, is KAGVTQTPRYLIKTRGQQVTLSCSPISGHRSVSWYQQTPGQGLQFLFEYFSETQRNKGNFPGRFSGRQFSNSRSEMNVSTLELGDSALYLCASSPWDSSYEQYFGPGTRLTVT.